This TCR beta chain was identified in a study of naive and memory T cell subsets (dated by TCRdb to about 2017). Regarding the research as a whole: The study applied an open-source, UMI-based TCR alpha and beta sequencing pipeline to sorted naive and memory peripheral blood T cell subsets. The results of the functional CMV T cell responses matched the IgG serology results in every case. RNA was DNase-treated and reverse transcribed with TCR constant-region primers, mostly using SuperScript III.

Study-level results and caveats: RNA-based TCR counts may be affected by expression changes linked to T cell activation and differentiation. TCR abundance followed a power law with an exponent that was different for naive and memory subsets but consistent across the three individuals. After error correction, only a single occurrence was seen for over 90% of naive TCR sequences, so much steeper abundance distributions were produced than in memory subsets. In both CD4 and CD8 cells, a rise in Gini index and a fall in Shannon and inverse Simpson diversity were observed from naive through CM, EM and EMRA. Each clonotype was defined as a single alpha or beta chain sequence rather than as a paired alpha/beta receptor. A few larger clonotypes were present in naive repertoires, especially CD8 naive repertoires, and these clonotypes were possibly memory cells re-expressing CD45RA. No ground truth was available to validate the repertoire findings for the naive and memory subsets.

The method behind the library was UMI-ligation and nested PCR. An equimolar mix of two oligonucleotides covering both TRBC1 and TRBC2 was used as the beta constant-region primer. Four rounds of PCR, combining the SP2 primer with nested alpha and beta constant-region primers, were used to amplify the ligated cDNA. A single-stranded oligonucleotide bearing the SP2 primer plus a 12-nucleotide UMI was ligated onto the 3' end of the cDNA by T4 RNA ligase 1. Incubation of the ligation reaction was carried out at 16 degrees C for about 20-24 hours. PCR2 was typically run as a SYBR Green qPCR and stopped at a predetermined threshold to prevent over-amplification. Every purification after the first one was done using Agencourt AMPure XP magnetic beads. Library quantification was done by Qubit, followed by a TapeStation check on which the main peak was expected at around 650 bp. The pooled libraries were sequenced on an Illumina MiSeq using v2 2x251 paired-end kits, which usually yielded about 0.85-2 million reads per sample. Each sample's library went into the pool at 4 nM, and about 4.5-8% PhiX was added to help with cluster recognition. In the paper's pipeline: FASTQ reads processed by Demultiplexor were assigned V and J genes by Decombinator through tag matching that tolerated a single base-pair mismatch. Collapsinator used UMIs to correct both sequencing errors and frequency errors arising from PCR heterogeneity. TCRs were translated and CDR3s were extracted from the conserved cysteine to the FGXG phenylalanine by CDR3Translator, with non-productive sequences being flagged. Gini, Shannon entropy and inverse Simpson indices were calculated on repertoires subsampled to equal numbers of UMI-defined TCRs. Clonotype abundance distributions were fitted to a power law by maximum likelihood within the linear range. On one naive CD8 sample, the pipeline and MIGEC gave similar UMI counts, unique TCR numbers and clonal distributions. One analysis removed from the naive repertoire any naive TCRs that were also found in any memory subset from the same donor. Repertoires were searched for about 7,300 CMV-associated CDR3 sequences compiled from VDJdb and a published dataset. Using fastp at Q25 and MiXCR, TCRdb reprocessed the public reads and kept productive beta chains. For every CDR3 protein sequence, its rows merge into one entry that carries the most common genes and DNA. The V and J calls shown here were made by TCRdb, not taken from the authors' results. This sample holds around 140,000 distinct CDR3 sequences; approximately 22% were observed only once. 0.09% to 0.13% of the sample goes to the ten largest clones.

From a lookup of the germline V gene, CDR1 and CDR2 are ENHRY and SYGVKD. V is pruned by 4 bases and J by 6 bases, leaving 12 bases of the junction without a gene match. The CDR3 covers 15 residues, taking in both the cysteine and the phenylalanine. CDR3 DNA only is kept here, 45 bases in frame from base 1. From the second PCR step on, the TCR alpha and beta chain libraries were amplified in separate reactions. CMV status of each donor was established by measuring IFNgamma production from CD4+ T cells after fresh PBMCs were stimulated overnight with CMV viral lysate. Using Miltenyi beads, CD4 T cells were first positively selected, and CD8 T cells were then positively selected from the CD4-negative fraction. Cells stained for CD3, CD4, CD8, CD45RA, CD27 and a live/dead dye were sorted on a BD Aria II into four subsets by CD45RA and CD27. Three healthy volunteers provided blood, and the blood of each volunteer was split into CD4 and CD8 T cells and then into four differentiation subsets. Approximately 130 ml of peripheral blood was drawn per donor, and PBMC were isolated by Ficoll-Paque PLUS density-gradient centrifugation. After sorting, cells were lysed in RLT buffer, RNA was extracted using a Qiagen RNeasy kit, and the extracted RNA was stored at -80 degrees C.

As regards this clonotype: Its antigen has not been determined. The sample holds no much larger clone one base away, and base qualities are not on file.

The sequence was collected from a human donor in good health. The sequenced material came from naive CD4+ T cells from blood. What the cell subset or site label conveys for this sample: naive T cells, CD45RA high CD27+. Here the chain combines TRBV10-3 and TRBJ2-7; 7 bases in between match TRBD2. The DNA reads TGTGCCATCAGTGTAGGCGGGAGATCTCTCCCCGAGCAGTACTTC. It specifies CAISVGGRSLPEQYF.